This passage covers 10 T cell receptor beta chains from one sample sequenced in a study of blood T cells in healthy people across ages. PCR was performed a second time for roughly 7 to 12 cycles using a sample-barcoded 5' primer and a J-beta primer mix. Each CDR3 protein is one row after TCRdb ran MiXCR on the 5' RACE reads. The sample holds around 1,000,000 distinct CDR3 sequences; about 25% are singletons and the top ten take around 0.75%. These data were likewise used in another study, on T cells of mothers and their children.

Sequences were obtained from blood. The receptors come from a girl aged 2-10 years in good health.

The CDR3 region has the DNA TGTGCCAGCAGTTTTACGGGGGCCCTCACCGGGGAGCTGTTTTTT. As protein: CASSFTGALTGELFF. This chain joins TRBV27 and TRBJ2-2; D may be TRBD1 or TRBD2 (6 bases each). CDR1 is MNHEY, CDR2 SMNVEV, per germline (reference sequence). This CDR3 is built from 15 residues. V was trimmed by 3 bases and J by 4 bases, leaving 12 bases between them.

This clonotype was observed a few times. The V call is TRBV19, the J call TRBJ1-4; TRBD1 might be the D (6 bases). The CDR3 is made up of 15 amino acids. In germline, CDR1 is LNHDA, CDR2 SQIVND (reference sequence). V gave up 9 bases and J gave up 7 bases, with 21 bases separating them. The CDR3 sequence is CASRLRGAFFEKLFF. Here the CDR3 DNA reads TGTGCCAGCCGCTTAAGGGGGGCCTTTTTTGAAAAACTGTTTTTT.

This clonotype was counted only a few times. The chain links TRBV7-8 to TRBJ1-1; tentatively, D is TRBD1 (5 bases). Germline CDR1 is SGHVS and CDR2 is FQNEAQ. V was cut by 5 bases and J by 5 bases, with 21 bases left in between. The CDR3 consists of 16 residues. Written as DNA, the CDR3 is TGTGCCAGCAGCAGAATAAGGGATTGGGGCCCTACTGAAGCTTTCTTT. The encoded protein is CASSRIRDWGPTEAFF.

The chain couples TRBV4-1 to TRBJ2-1; no clear D. Matching the DNA end better, TRBJ2-5 makes the J call doubtful. The CDR3 is 13 residues long. The germline gives CDR1 MGHRA, CDR2 YSYEKL. CDR3 residues: CASSQVIGETQYF. The CDR3 nucleotides are TGCGCCAGCAGCCAAGTTATCGGAGAGACCCAGTACTTC.

V and J are TRBV9 and TRBJ1-1; possible D gene TRBD1, 6 bases. The CDR3 sequence is 13 residues long. Germline CDR1 reads SGDLS; CDR2 reads YYNGEE. V dropped 7 bases and J dropped 5 bases, with 15 bases sitting between them. The CDR3 region is CASGTGSWTEAFF. In DNA form, the CDR3 reads TGTGCCAGCGGTACAGGGTCGTGGACTGAAGCTTTCTTT.

The chain couples TRBV5-5 to TRBJ1-2; 9 bases align to TRBD1. Germline V gives CDR1 SGHKS, CDR2 YYEKEE (reference sequence). Trimming at V came to 4 bases and at J to 0 bases, leaving 4 bases not matched to a gene. The CDR3 loop spans 15 amino acids. This CDR3 is CASSPDRGANYGYTF. DNA for the CDR3: TGTGCCAGCAGCCCGGACAGGGGTGCTAACTATGGCTACACCTTC.

This clonotype showed up just a few times. The rearrangement links TRBV21-1 to TRBJ2-5; the D call in the table, TRBD1, was not verified against the DNA. TRBV21-1 is noted as a pseudogene. The CDR3 totals 16 residues. The CDR3 loop is CASSTTTAGGGETQYF. Written as DNA, the CDR3 is TGTGCCAGCAGCACCACTACGGCAGGGGGTGGAGAGACCCAGTACTTC.

This chain connects TRBV12-5 to TRBJ2-2; D might be TRBD2 (6 bases). CDR1 is LGHNT, CDR2 FRNRAP, per germline. The CDR3 is made up of 14 amino acids. The V end lost 3 bases, the J end lost 3 bases, and 8 bases lay between the germline ends. This chain's CDR3 is CASGFGGDTGELFF. CDR3 in DNA: TGTGCTAGTGGTTTCGGGGGAGACACCGGGGAGCTGTTTTTT.

The gene calls are TRBV7-6 and TRBJ2-1; TRBD2 agrees at 11 bases. The CDR3 consists of 17 residues. Germline assignment: CDR1 SGHVS and CDR2 FNYEAQ. V shed 2 bases and J 9 bases; nucleotides not matched to a gene: 12. The chain's CDR3 is CASSLIGSSGGPVEQFF. DNA of the CDR3: TGTGCCAGCAGCTTAATTGGGTCTAGCGGGGGGCCGGTTGAGCAGTTCTTC.

V and J are TRBV19 and TRBJ2-5, with 12 bases that match TRBD2. The J call could be wrong; TRBJ2-1 is a better fit for the DNA end. Looked up from germline, CDR1 is LNHDA and CDR2 is SQIVND (reference sequence). The CDR3 sequence is 15 residues long. The CDR3 DNA follows: TGTGCCAGTAGTATAGGACTAGCGGGGGACTATGAGCAGTTCTTC. As protein: CASSIGLAGDYEQFF.